A single sample is the source of the 25 T cell receptor beta chains below, sequenced in a study of graft-versus-host responses after intestinal transplantation. These TCRs are of unknown antigen specificity. TCRdb's copy holds only in-frame clones and misses some; the assay was immunoSEQ multiplex PCR. The repertoire consists of under 85,000 clones, with approximately 94% occurring once and the leading ten covering roughly 0.53%. The sample consisted of unstimulated CD8+ T cells sorted from spleen or lymph node cells, taken before intestinal transplant. Every receptor here comes from a human donor who received an intestinal transplant.

The chain joins TRBV5-1 to TRBJ2-1; 7 bases align to TRBD1. CDR1 is SGHRS, CDR2 YFSETQ, per germline. Trimming took 5 bases from V and 7 from J; bases not matched to a gene: 6. The CDR3 runs to 13 residues. CDR3 in amino acids: CASRPGQRNEQFF. The CDR3 DNA follows: TGCGCCAGCAGGCCGGGACAGCGGAATGAGCAGTTCTTC.

The chain carries TRBV2 and TRBJ2-7; possible D gene TRBD1, 6 bases. CDR3 length: 15 residues. Germline V gene lookup returns CDR1 SNHLY and CDR2 FYNNEI. With 7 bases removed from V and 5 bases from J, the gap between germline ends came to 21 bases. CDR3 protein: CASNQAQGPLDEQYF. CDR3 nucleotides: TGTGCCAGCAACCAGGCACAGGGACCTCTAGACGAGCAGTACTTC.

The chain carries TRBV14 and TRBJ2-1; 9 nucleotides match TRBD2. CDR1 and CDR2 from the germline V gene are SGHDN and FVKESK. The CDR3 sequence is 18 residues long. V gave up 0 bases and J gave up 4 bases; unmatched junction bases: 10. The CDR3 loop reads CASSQDRSGRLKYNEQFF. Written as DNA, the CDR3 is TGTGCCAGCAGCCAAGATAGAAGCGGGAGGCTGAAGTACAATGAGCAGTTCTTC.

This chain uses TRBV11-3 with TRBJ2-7; 9 bases fit TRBD1. Germline-derived CDR1 and CDR2 are SGHNT and YENEEA. The CDR3 sequence is 16 residues long. V gave up 4 bases and J gave up 7 bases; unmatched junction bases: 14. The chain's CDR3 is CASSSQSGTGLKEQYF. The CDR3 nucleotides read TGTGCCAGCAGCTCGCAATCCGGGACAGGGTTGAAAGAGCAGTACTTC.

The chain has TRBV5-1 and TRBJ2-7; a possible D gene is TRBD2 (5 bases). The CDR3 contains 14 residues. V dropped 6 bases and J dropped 2 bases, with 15 bases sitting between them. Germline values: CDR1 SGHRS, CDR2 YFSETQ. The DNA of the CDR3 is TGCGCCAGCAATGCCGGGGTACCAACCTACGAGCAGTACTTC. It specifies CASNAGVPTYEQYF.

The chain couples TRBV5-6 to TRBJ2-7, with 9 bases identical to TRBD1. The trim removed 0 bases at V and 4 bases at J, leaving 5 bases unmatched. The length of the CDR3 is 15 residues. CDR1 SGHDT and CDR2 YYEEEE come from the germline V gene. CDR3 coding DNA: TGTGCCAGCAGCTTGGGGGACAGGGCTCCATACGAGCAGTACTTC. This codes for CASSLGDRAPYEQYF. The variable domain in full, completed from reference TRBV5-6 and TRBJ2-7, reads DAGVTQSPTHLIKTRGQQVTLRCSPKSGHDTVSWYQQALGQGPQFIFQYYEEEERQRGNFPDRFSGHQFPNYSSELNVNALLLGDSALYLCASSLGDRAPYEQYFGPGTRLTVT.

The chain couples TRBV11-2 to TRBJ2-7; D assignment may be TRBD1 or TRBD2 (5 bases each). Germline lookup yields CDR1 SGHAT and CDR2 FQNNGV. This CDR3 is built from 17 residues. The V end was cut by 0 bases, the J end by 3 bases, with 18 bases between. Here the CDR3 reads CASSLDGAGLIYYEQYF. CDR3 nucleotides: TGTGCCAGCAGCTTAGATGGGGCGGGCCTCATCTACTACGAGCAGTACTTC. The full variable domain, with the rest looked up from reference TRBV11-2 and TRBJ2-7, is EAGVAQSPRYKIIEKRQSVAFWCNPISGHATLYWYQQILGQGPKLLIQFQNNGVVDDSQLPKDRFSAERLKGVDSTLKIQPAKLEDSAVYLCASSLDGAGLIYYEQYFGPGTRLTVT.

The chain couples TRBV11-1 to TRBJ2-7; a weak D match, TRBD2 (6 bases). The germline V gene encodes CDR1 SGHAT and CDR2 FQDESV (reference sequence). This CDR3 contains 17 residues. Trimming pared 1 base from V and 5 bases from J, leaving 21 bases between. The CDR3 nucleotides are TGTGCCAGCAGCTTAGATGTAACGGGGGTGGTGACGGACGAGCAGTACTTC. Translating it yields CASSLDVTGVVTDEQYF. Supplemented by reference TRBV11-1 and TRBJ2-7, the full variable domain reads EAEVAQSPRYKITEKSQAVAFWCDPISGHATLYWYRQILGQGPELLVQFQDESVVDDSQLPKDRFSAERLKGVDSTLKIQPAELGDSAMYLCASSLDVTGVVTDEQYFGPGTRLTVT.

The genes are TRBV28 and TRBJ2-1; D is undetermined. Trimming stripped 8 bases from V and 0 bases from J, with 8 bases between. The CDR3 has 13 residues. Looked up from germline, CDR1 is MDHEN and CDR2 is SYDVKM. The CDR3 DNA is TGTGCCAGCGCCCGGGTCTCCTACAATGAGCAGTTCTTC. This gives the protein CASARVSYNEQFF.

This clone was observed once. The chain recombines TRBV4-1 with TRBJ2-7, with no clear D. Germline V gives CDR1 MGHRA, CDR2 YSYEKL. This CDR3 has 13 amino acids. The ends were cut back, 4 bases at V and 0 bases at J, with 7 bases in the middle. The CDR3 sequence is CASSPQSSYEQYF. CDR3 DNA: TGCGCCAGCAGCCCGCAGAGCTCCTACGAGCAGTACTTC.

This chain joins TRBV6-4 and TRBJ2-1; 10 bases match TRBD2. The V and J ends lost 6 bases and 6 bases, in that order; junction bases with no gene match: 11. There are 16 residues in the CDR3. In germline, CDR1 is MRHNA, CDR2 SNTAGT. CDR3 region: CASRLLAGENPNEQFF. The CDR3 DNA follows: TGTGCCAGCAGACTCCTAGCGGGGGAGAACCCCAATGAGCAGTTCTTC.

The chain recombines TRBV4-1 with TRBJ2-1; 9 bases fit TRBD2. Germline V CDR1 and CDR2: MGHRA, YSYEKL. The trim removed 3 bases at V and 7 bases at J, leaving 4 bases unmatched. This CDR3 contains 14 residues. The DNA for the CDR3 is TGCGCCAGCAGCCACCCGGGACTAGCAAATGAGCAGTTCTTC. Encoded protein: CASSHPGLANEQFF.

The chain combines TRBV9 with TRBJ2-1, with D possibly TRBD2 on 6 matching bases. Trimming pared 3 bases from V and 8 bases from J, leaving 15 bases between. The CDR3 contains 14 residues. The germline gives CDR1 SGDLS, CDR2 YYNGEE. The CDR3 sequence is CASSATGDLHEQFF. The CDR3 DNA sequence: TGTGCCAGCAGCGCTACGGGGGATTTACATGAGCAGTTCTTC.

DNA for the CDR3: TGTGCCAGCAGCAACCCACCGACTCTCTCCTACGAGCAGTACTTC. It yields the protein CASSNPPTLSYEQYF. V is TRBV11-2 and J is TRBJ2-5; D ambiguous. The DNA matches TRBJ2-7 better at its end, which makes the J call doubtful. The CDR3 consists of 15 residues. Germline values: CDR1 SGHAT, CDR2 FQNNGV.

This chain connects TRBV27 to TRBJ2-7; the match to TRBD2 covers 9 bases. Germline trimming cut 3 bases from V and 2 bases from J; bases unmatched to any gene: 14. CDR1 and CDR2 (germline): MNHEY, SMNVEV (reference sequence). CDR3 length equals 18 residues. The CDR3 sequence is CASSFGTGSGLAPYEQYF. In DNA form, the CDR3 reads TGTGCCAGCAGTTTCGGAACTGGGAGCGGACTAGCGCCCTACGAGCAGTACTTC.

This clone was seen a single time. The chain uses TRBV6-6 and TRBJ1-1; D might be TRBD1 (5 bases). The V and J ends lost 0 bases and 3 bases respectively, with 11 bases between them. Germline V lookup: CDR1 MNHNY, CDR2 SVGAGI (reference sequence). This CDR3 is built from 15 residues. The CDR3 loop reads CASSYSRDRDTEAFF. The DNA of the CDR3 is TGTGCCAGCAGTTACTCCAGGGATCGGGACACTGAAGCTTTCTTT.

V and J are TRBV6-5 and TRBJ2-5, with a tentative D call TRBD1 (6 bases). Trimming pared 0 bases from V and 9 bases from J, leaving 14 bases between. This CDR3 has 14 residues. CDR1 and CDR2 (germline): MNHEY, SVGAGI. CDR3 sequence (DNA): TGTGCCAGCAGTTACTCGGTACAGGGAACGTCCCAGTACTTC. Protein product: CASSYSVQGTSQYF.

This clone was seen a handful of times. The chain couples TRBV11-2 to TRBJ2-5; D is uncertain. Trimming removed 0 bases at V and 2 bases at J, with 13 bases between. Germline lookup yields CDR1 SGHAT and CDR2 FQNNGV. The CDR3 runs to 16 residues. CDR3 in amino acids: CASSLEFQPRQETQYF. DNA for the CDR3: TGTGCCAGCAGCTTAGAATTCCAACCGCGTCAAGAGACCCAGTACTTC.

The genes are TRBV2 and TRBJ2-5, with 10 bases matching TRBD1. Germline V gene data show CDR1 as SNHLY and CDR2 as FYNNEI. The CDR3 has 15 amino acids. The J segment lost 5 bases and the V segment lost 5 bases, leaving 8 bases of the junction unmatched. The CDR3 DNA sequence: TGTGCCAGCAGTACCGGGACAGGGGTGTTGGAGACCCAGTACTTC. Translating gives CASSTGTGVLETQYF.

The chain is built from TRBV27 and TRBJ1-2, with 9 bases fitting TRBD1. V lost 6 bases, J lost 6 bases, and 5 bases stayed unmatched. The CDR3 consists of 13 residues. Germline V gene lookup returns CDR1 MNHEY and CDR2 SMNVEV (reference sequence). The CDR3 bases are TGTGCCAGCAGCTACGGGACAGGGAATGGCTACACCTTC. Translation gives CASSYGTGNGYTF.

V gene TRBV4-1 combines with J gene TRBJ2-7, with D possibly matching TRBD2 (6 bases). The V end lost 3 bases, the J end lost 1 base, and 13 bases lay between the germline ends. Looked up from germline, CDR1 is MGHRA and CDR2 is YSYEKL. The CDR3 consists of 15 residues. The CDR3: CASSHNSGNSYEQYF. CDR3 DNA: TGCGCCAGCAGCCACAATAGCGGAAATTCCTACGAGCAGTACTTC.

The chain has TRBV27 and TRBJ2-7; D is perhaps TRBD1 (5 bases). The V end lost 0 bases, the J end lost 3 bases, and 6 bases lay between the germline ends. The length of the CDR3 is 13 residues. CDR1 and CDR2 from the germline V gene are MNHEY and SMNVEV (reference sequence). Here the CDR3 DNA reads TGTGCCAGCAGTTTATCCAGGGACTACGAGCAGTACTTC. Encoded protein: CASSLSRDYEQYF.

The chain is built from TRBV27 and TRBJ1-2, with unresolved D. V was shortened by 4 bases and J by 3 bases, with 9 bases between the two germline ends. Germline assignment: CDR1 MNHEY and CDR2 SMNVEV (reference sequence). This CDR3 has 13 amino acids. This chain's CDR3 is CASSWGADYGYTF. CDR3 sequence (DNA): TGTGCCAGCAGTTGGGGTGCGGACTATGGCTACACCTTC.

The gene calls are TRBV6-5 and TRBJ1-2; 8 nucleotides line up with TRBD1. V lost 2 bases and J lost 6; bases outside the gene matches: 5. Germline CDR1 reads MNHEY; CDR2 reads SVGAGI. CDR3 length: 14 residues. CDR3 region: CASSYPGQENGYTF. The CDR3 DNA reads TGTGCCAGCAGTTACCCGGGACAGGAAAATGGCTACACCTTC.

The chain couples TRBV5-1 to TRBJ1-2, with a tentative D call TRBD1 (5 bases). The germline V gene encodes CDR1 SGHRS and CDR2 YFSETQ. The length of the CDR3 is 14 residues. Trimming took off 10 bases at V and 3 bases at J, with 19 bases between the two ends. The CDR3 sequence is CASGDGGADYGYTF. CDR3 nucleotide sequence: TGCGCCTCCGGGGACGGGGGAGCTGACTATGGCTACACCTTC.